This entry concerns a single T cell receptor (beta chain). This clonotype was detected only a few times. Its target antigen remains unknown. No per-base quality is available; no much larger clone lies one base away. The library was made by 5' RACE. This sample was sequenced with an Illumina MiSeq. During library preparation, unique molecular identifiers were attached to individual cDNA molecules so that TCRs could be counted quantitatively and reproducibly. The paper's processing steps were these. Samples had a median of roughly 98,000 TCRs, with a range from roughly 23,224 to 750,000. V, J and CDR3 annotation of the TCR reads was carried out using the Decombinator software suite. For the PS versus PT1 abundance plots, all samples were subsampled to the same number of TCRs (28,000). Expanded TCRs were defined as absent before sensitization and observed at least eight times at the 2-week time point. TCRdb's own reprocessing of the public reads used fastp at Q25 and MiXCR and kept productive beta chains. Rows merge per CDR3 protein into single entries with the most common DNA and genes. The V and J calls reflect TCRdb's pipeline rather than the authors' work. Here the sample has about 81,000 distinct CDR3 sequences; about 7.7% occur a single time. Roughly 2.4% of the sample belongs to the ten largest clones.

Unfractionated whole blood was collected in Tempus Blood RNA tubes, and total RNA was extracted from that blood. A handful of healthy volunteers were used as TCR sequencing controls and were bled at day 0, 2 weeks and 6 weeks. The sample comes from a study of human T cells and chemical hapten exposure (dated by TCRdb to about 2021). The study in broad terms: Libraries were pooled for sequencing, and variation in per-sample TCR yields was attributed mainly to small differences in library volumes within the pool. Peripheral blood TCR repertoire changes were tracked in vivo in alopecia patients during primary and secondary sensitization to the hapten diphenylcyclopropenone (DPC). For every blood RNA sample, sequencing covered both the TCR alpha and TCR beta chains.

Here is what the overall study found, with its caveats: Repeated subsampling changed both the strength of the expansion versus patch-test correlation and the threshold at which the correlation became significant. The number of TCRs above 1 in 1000 frequency did not change with DPC sensitization; there was no evidence of global repertoire structure alterations.

The source is a male donor in good health.

At the DNA level, the sequence is TGTGCCACCAGCTCGACGGACAGCTCTAATTCACCCCTCCACTTT. The translation is CATSSTDSSNSPLHF. The receptor chain draws on TRBV15 and TRBJ1-6; TRBD1 is possibly the D segment (6 matching bases). As encoded in the germline V gene (reference sequence), CDR1 is LNHNV while CDR2 is YYDKDF. Inclusive of the bounding cysteine and phenylalanine, the CDR3 is 15 residues long. The sequence is cut down to CDR3 DNA, 45 bases in frame from base 1. A distance of 14 bases separates the germline ends of V and J, which lose 5 bases and 6 bases respectively. Outside the CDR3, residues come from the reference TRBV15 and TRBJ1-6 proteins, so the full variable domain is: DAMVIQNPRYQVTQFGKPVTLSCSQTLNHNVMYWYQQKSSQAPKLLFHYYDKDFNNEADTPDNFQSRRPNTSFCFLDIRSPGLGDTAMYLCATSSTDSSNSPLHFGNGTRLTVT.